This T cell receptor beta chain emerged from a study of CD8 T cells in Susac syndrome. With random hexamers, reverse transcription was performed on roughly 0.45 to 1 ug of RNA. Each CDR3 protein gets one entry after TCRdb re-called the immunoSEQ multiplex PCR reads with MiXCR. The sample has over 300,000 distinct CDR3 sequences; about 91% are singletons. Germline CDR1 reads ENHRY; CDR2 reads SYGVKD. Trimming removed 3 bases at V and 10 bases at J, with 7 bases between. The CDR3 length is 11 residues. The chain couples TRBV10-3 to TRBJ2-1; no clear D. The source of this sequence is a human donor with multiple sclerosis. Sequencing was performed on CD4+ T cells from PBMCs. The CDR3 nucleotides are TGTGCCATCAGTGATTTGGGGGAGCAGTTCTTC. Translated: CAISDLGEQFF.